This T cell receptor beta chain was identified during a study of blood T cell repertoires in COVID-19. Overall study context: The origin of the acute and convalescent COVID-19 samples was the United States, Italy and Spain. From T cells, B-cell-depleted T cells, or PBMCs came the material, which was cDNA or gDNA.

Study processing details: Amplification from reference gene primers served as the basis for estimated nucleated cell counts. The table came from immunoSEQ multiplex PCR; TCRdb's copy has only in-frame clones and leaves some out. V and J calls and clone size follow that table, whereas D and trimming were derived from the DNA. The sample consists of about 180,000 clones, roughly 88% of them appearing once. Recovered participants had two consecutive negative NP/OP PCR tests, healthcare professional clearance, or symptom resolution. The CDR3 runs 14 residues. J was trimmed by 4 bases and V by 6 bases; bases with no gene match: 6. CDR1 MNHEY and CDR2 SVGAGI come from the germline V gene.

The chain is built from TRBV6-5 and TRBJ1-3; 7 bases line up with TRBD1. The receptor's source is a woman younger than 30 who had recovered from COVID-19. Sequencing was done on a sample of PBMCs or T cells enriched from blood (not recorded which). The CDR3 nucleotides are TGTGCCAGCAGCCTAACAGGGGTCGGAAACACCATATATTTT. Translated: CASSLTGVGNTIYF.